This entry describes one TCR beta chain. What it recognizes is unknown. The PCR had 60 Vbeta and 13 Jbeta primers. As handled by the study authors: In a later analysis, around 10 million of 65 million to 80 million unique beta chains occurred in at least two donors. Here immunoSEQ multiplex PCR was the method, and the copy in TCRdb shows in-frame clones only, minus some. That table furnishes V, J and clone size, whereas the DNA furnished D and trimming. The data hold 150,000 to 200,000 clones, with approximately 71% observed a single time. The germline V gene encodes CDR1 SSHAT and CDR2 FNYEAQ (reference sequence). The length of the CDR3 is 16 residues. V was clipped by 5 bases and J by 1 base; unmatched bases: 4. The data were obtained in a study of cytomegalovirus exposure and HLA in healthy donors. Notes on the study in general: Associated with HLA alleles at 0.05 false discovery rate in a later analysis were 16,951 TCR beta sequences. DRB1 showed the most TCR associations and HLA-C the fewest in a later analysis, as rates varied by HLA locus. V- and J-gene trimming in TCR beta was tied to a missense DCLRE1C variant by an analysis performed later.

V is TRBV7-7 and J is TRBJ2-2, with TRBD2 matching over 10 bases. This sequence was found in a man aged 18 to 35 in good health and CMV-seropositive. Sequencing was done on a sample of PBMCs. In DNA form, the CDR3 reads TGTGCCAGCAGCCGCTGGACTAGCGGGAACACCGGGGAGCTGTTTTTT. Translating it yields CASSRWTSGNTGELFF.